This T cell receptor beta chain stems from a study of vaccination and CD4 T cells after COVID-19. Study results and caveats: Post-vaccination, and not before, a median 86.3% of reactive clones appeared in convalescent patients.

Treatment noted: approximately 9-day PBMC culture with coronavirus spike peptide pools or control peptides (ViraFEST assay). Concerning this clonotype itself: Its cognate antigen is unknown.

V lost 4 bases and J lost 3, with 16 bases in between. CDR1 SEHNR and CDR2 FQNEAQ come from the germline V gene (reference sequence). This CDR3 is 15 amino acids long. The assay that was used to sequence DNA from cultured CD4+ T cells was the Oncomine TCR Beta short-read assay. Genomic DNA from cultured CD4+ T cells was extracted. TCRdb fed the PCR reads into MiXCR, producing one record per CDR3 protein. The table lists 20,000 to 25,000 distinct CDR3 sequences, about 40% of them singletons. The chain couples TRBV7-9 to TRBJ2-7, with D possibly being TRBD1 (6 bases). This TCR was sampled from a human donor who had recovered from COVID-19. The sequencing input was CD4+ T cells from blood, cultured in vitro. CDR3 in DNA: TGTGCCAGCAGCTCCACGGACAGAAAACACTACGAGCAGTACTTC. Amino acid sequence: CASSSTDRKHYEQYF.